The 24 T cell receptor beta chains below were found in one sample sequenced in a study of shared clonotypes between healthy human individuals. Profiling relied on immunoSEQ multiplex PCR, and the TCRdb table lists in-frame clones only, not all of them. The sample carries roughly 1,000,000 clones, around three quarters recorded once. The sequenced material came from memory CD4+ T cells from PBMCs. Subset denoted: CD45RA-negative fraction. These receptors all stem from a man between 18 and 29 years old in good health. Some clones in this sample may be carry-over from other donors' samples.

V is TRBV4-1 and J is TRBJ2-5; TRBD2 matches 10 bases. The last part of the DNA fits TRBJ2-7 better; the J call may be wrong. The CDR3 extends over 15 amino acids. CDR1 and CDR2 from the germline V gene are MGHRA and YSYEKL. This CDR3 is CASSPLAGARYEQYF. The CDR3 nucleotides read TGCGCCAGCAGCCCCCTAGCGGGAGCTCGATACGAGCAGTACTTC.

In regard to this clone: Other DNA sequences in this specimen translate into the identical CDR3. The chain joins TRBV28 to TRBJ2-1; D may be TRBD1 (6 bases). CDR1 is MDHEN and CDR2 is SYDVKM in the germline V gene. The V end was cut by 4 bases, the J end by 1 base, with 11 bases between. The CDR3 runs to 15 residues. The CDR3 protein is CASSSRGFSYNEQFF. As DNA, the CDR3 is TGTGCCAGCAGTTCCAGGGGTTTTTCCTACAATGAGCAGTTCTTC.

The gene calls are TRBV19 and TRBJ2-1; 9 bases fit TRBD1. This CDR3 region has 15 residues. V lost 5 bases, J lost 8 bases, and 10 bases stayed unmatched. Germline CDR1 is LNHDA and CDR2 is SQIVND (reference sequence). CDR3 residues: CASSDYNRGLDEQFF. For the CDR3, the DNA is TGTGCCAGTAGTGACTACAACAGGGGGCTCGATGAGCAGTTCTTC.

The genes are TRBV11-2 and TRBJ2-7, with D perhaps assigned TRBD1 or TRBD2 (6 bases each). Germline-derived CDR1 and CDR2 are SGHAT and FQNNGV. There are 15 residues in the CDR3. V dropped 0 bases and J dropped 1 base, with 10 bases sitting between them. The CDR3 loop reads CASSLDGGQSYEQYF. Here the CDR3 DNA reads TGTGCCAGCAGCTTAGATGGGGGGCAGTCCTACGAGCAGTACTTC.

V usage is TRBV19 and J usage is TRBJ1-2; maybe TRBD1 (5 bases). The ends were cut back, 5 bases at V and 4 bases at J, with 14 bases in the middle. This CDR3 is 14 amino acids long. Germline V gene lookup returns CDR1 LNHDA and CDR2 SQIVND (reference sequence). CDR3 in DNA: TGTGCCAGTAGTGAGAGGGGAAACGGCTATGGCTACACCTTC. As protein: CASSERGNGYGYTF.

This chain uses TRBV19 with TRBJ1-5; D is perhaps TRBD1 (5 bases). The CDR3 contains 15 residues. Per germline, CDR1 LNHDA and CDR2 SQIVND (reference sequence). V was trimmed by 5 bases and J by 0 bases, leaving 11 bases between them. The CDR3 is CASSLQGNSNQPQHF. The CDR3 coding sequence is TGTGCCAGTAGTCTTCAGGGTAATAGCAATCAGCCCCAGCATTTT.

The chain is built from TRBV5-1 and TRBJ2-3; D is unclear. Germline CDR1 reads SGHRS; CDR2 reads YFSETQ. The CDR3 runs to 15 residues. V gave up 4 bases and J gave up 4 bases, with 16 bases separating them. CDR3 region: CASSPGRNNADTQYF. CDR3 bases: TGCGCCAGCAGCCCCGGACGTAACAACGCAGATACGCAGTATTTT.

V gene TRBV30 combines with J gene TRBJ1-1, with 12 bases aligning to TRBD1. The length of the CDR3 is 17 residues. Germline V CDR1 and CDR2: GTSNPN, SVGIG (reference sequence). The V segment lost 5 bases and the J segment 1 base; nucleotides outside the gene matches: 11. The CDR3 DNA sequence: TGTGCCTGGGAAACCGGGACAGGGGGCGCTCGGAACACTGAAGCTTTCTTT. Its protein product is CAWETGTGGARNTEAFF. Variable domain in full (rest from reference TRBV30 and TRBJ1-1): SQTIHQWPATLVQPVGSPLSLECTVEGTSNPNLYWYRQAAGRGLQLLFYSVGIGQISSEVPQNLSASRPQDRQFILSSKKLLLSDSGFYLCAWETGTGGARNTEAFFGQGTRLTVV.

The rearrangement uses TRBV18 and TRBJ1-3; tentative D call: TRBD1 (5 bases). The V end lost 11 bases, the J end lost 0 bases, and 23 bases lay between the germline ends. The CDR3 runs 17 residues. Germline lookup yields CDR1 KGHSH and CDR2 LQKENI. The CDR3 loop is CAARGTGKRGSGNTIYF. For the CDR3, the DNA is TGTGCCGCCCGCGGTACGGGGAAGAGGGGCTCTGGAAACACCATATATTTT. Full variable domain (missing parts from reference TRBV18 and TRBJ1-3): NAGVMQNPRHLVRRRGQEARLRCSPMKGHSHVYWYRQLPEEGLKFMVYLQKENIIDESGMPKERFSAEFPKEGPSILRIQQVVRGDSAAYFCAARGTGKRGSGNTIYFGEGSWLTVV.

The rearrangement joins TRBV5-6 to TRBJ2-5, with 8 bases that match TRBD1. V was pared by 4 bases and J by 0 bases, with 11 bases of the junction left unmatched. From germline, CDR1 is SGHDT and CDR2 YYEEEE. This CDR3 has 17 residues. The DNA for the CDR3 is TGTGCCAGCAGCGTCCCGGGACAGGTTAGGTACCAAGAGACCCAGTACTTC. It codes for CASSVPGQVRYQETQYF. Variable domain in full (rest from reference TRBV5-6 and TRBJ2-5): DAGVTQSPTHLIKTRGQQVTLRCSPKSGHDTVSWYQQALGQGPQFIFQYYEEEERQRGNFPDRFSGHQFPNYSSELNVNALLLGDSALYLCASSVPGQVRYQETQYFGPGTRLLVL.

The chain employs TRBV6-1 and TRBJ2-7; possibly TRBD1 for D (6 bases). This CDR3 spans 17 amino acids. Germline loops: CDR1 MNHNS, CDR2 SASEGT. Trimming cost V 4 bases and J 3 bases, with 22 bases left between them. DNA for the CDR3: TGTGCCAGCAGTGCTGGCCAGGGAAGGGACAACTTCTACGAGCAGTACTTC. It translates to CASSAGQGRDNFYEQYF.

This chain uses TRBV27 with TRBJ1-4; D is unresolved. Trimming took 8 bases from V and 0 from J, leaving 13 bases between them. Per germline, CDR1 MNHEY and CDR2 SMNVEV (reference sequence). The CDR3 totals 15 residues. For the CDR3, the DNA is TGTGCCAGCGCTCCTCTCGGTGCAACTAATGAAAAACTGTTTTTT. It yields the protein CASAPLGATNEKLFF.

In regard to this clone: The DNA is omitted, as the CDR3 cannot be located on it reliably, and the CDR3 follows TCRdb's listing. This chain links TRBV6-1 with TRBJ1-5; TRBD1 is taken as the D call from the table, unchecked against the DNA. The CDR3 is made up of 15 amino acids, end residues included. Germline values: CDR1 MNHNS, CDR2 SASEGT. CDR3 region: CASILGPSSNQPQHF.

V and J are TRBV11-2 and TRBJ1-2, with D tentatively TRBD1 (6 bases). The CDR3 length is 13 residues. Per the germline V gene, CDR1 is SGHAT and CDR2 is FQNNGV. V lost 5 bases to trimming and J lost 4 bases, with 11 bases between them. For the CDR3, the DNA is TGTGCCAGCAGCCAGGACAGCCGCTATGGCTACACCTTC. Translation: CASSQDSRYGYTF. Supplemented by reference TRBV11-2 and TRBJ1-2, the full variable domain reads EAGVAQSPRYKIIEKRQSVAFWCNPISGHATLYWYQQILGQGPKLLIQFQNNGVVDDSQLPKDRFSAERLKGVDSTLKIQPAKLEDSAVYLCASSQDSRYGYTFGSGTRLTVV.

CDR3 DNA sequence: TGTGCCACCACTCTGGCGGGACTAGGGGTAAACGAGCAGTACTTC. Amino acid sequence: CATTLAGLGVNEQYF. This chain links TRBV28 with TRBJ2-7, with TRBD2 identical over 8 bases. CDR3 length: 15 residues. Germline V gives CDR1 MDHEN, CDR2 SYDVKM. The V segment lost 10 bases and the J segment 5 bases; nucleotides outside the gene matches: 16.

Remarks on this clone: Other DNA sequences in this specimen translate into the identical CDR3. The chain joins TRBV18 to TRBJ1-2; D might be TRBD1 (6 bases). CDR1 KGHSH and CDR2 LQKENI come from the germline V gene. There are 15 residues in the CDR3. Trimming shortened V by 2 bases and J by 5 bases, and 15 bases separated the two germline ends. DNA for the CDR3: TGTGCCAGCTCACCAACCTACAGGGATAGTTATGGCTACACCTTC. This gives the protein CASSPTYRDSYGYTF.

The rearrangement links TRBV7-8 to TRBJ1-5; 8 bases match TRBD1. The V segment lost 5 bases and the J segment 5 bases; nucleotides outside the gene matches: 8. This CDR3 has 15 residues. CDR1 SGHVS and CDR2 FQNEAQ come from the germline V gene. The CDR3 sequence: CASSPAAGQDQPQHF. The CDR3 coding sequence is TGTGCCAGCAGCCCCGCCGCGGGACAGGATCAGCCCCAGCATTTT.

Details on this clone: Other DNA sequences in this sample translate to the same CDR3. V and J are TRBV6-1 and TRBJ2-7, with 8 bases that match TRBD1. In germline, CDR1 is MNHNS, CDR2 SASEGT. The CDR3 has 15 amino acids. J was trimmed by 2 bases and V by 2 bases; bases with no gene match: 5. CDR3 loop: CASSESAGGPYEQYF. Written as DNA, the CDR3 is TGTGCCAGCAGTGAATCTGCAGGGGGCCCCTACGAGCAGTACTTC.

This chain joins TRBV5-1 and TRBJ2-7; D not resolved. The CDR3 sequence is 13 residues long. Germline V gene sequence: CDR1 SGHRS, CDR2 YFSETQ. CDR3 nucleotides: TGCGCAAGTAAACCGGGCTCGTCCTACGAGCAGTACTTC. It codes for CASKPGSSYEQYF.

This sequence joins TRBV7-9 and TRBJ2-1; 10 bases map to TRBD1. The CDR3 covers 16 residues. Trimming at V came to 3 bases and at J to 7 bases, leaving 9 bases not matched to a gene. Germline values: CDR1 SEHNR, CDR2 FQNEAQ (reference sequence). The CDR3 here is CASSFAGRDRGNEQFF. The CDR3 nucleotides read TGTGCCAGCAGCTTCGCGGGACGGGACAGGGGAAATGAGCAGTTCTTC.

The rearrangement links TRBV4-1 to TRBJ2-5, with D possibly being TRBD2 (6 bases). Germline V CDR1 and CDR2: MGHRA, YSYEKL. The CDR3 is made up of 16 amino acids. V was cut by 1 base and J by 0 bases, with 12 bases left in between. Here the CDR3 reads CASSQATGLDQETQYF. In DNA, the CDR3 is TGCGCCAGCAGCCAAGCCACGGGACTCGACCAAGAGACCCAGTACTTC.

The rearrangement uses TRBV30 and TRBJ1-2; D is uncertain. The CDR3 contains 12 residues. V dropped 1 base and J dropped 0 bases, with 3 bases sitting between them. The V gene's germline CDR1 is GTSNPN and CDR2 SVGIG (reference sequence). The CDR3 nucleotides are TGTGCCTGGAGTGGAGCTAACTATGGCTACACCTTC. This gives the protein CAWSGANYGYTF.

This chain links TRBV28 with TRBJ1-2; possibly TRBD1 for D (6 bases). Germline-derived CDR1 and CDR2 are MDHEN and SYDVKM. The CDR3 length is 15 residues. V lost 5 bases and J lost 6, with 19 bases in between. CDR3 loop: CASSPGGVGDNGYTF. The CDR3, as DNA: TGTGCCAGCAGTCCCGGAGGTGTGGGGGACAATGGCTACACCTTC.

The chain is built from TRBV29-1 and TRBJ2-2, with 7 bases that match TRBD2. The CDR3 extends over 14 amino acids. In germline, CDR1 is SQVTM, CDR2 ANQGSEA. Trimming at V came to 2 bases and at J to 0 bases, leaving 0 bases not matched to a gene. The CDR3 region is CSVETSANTGELFF. CDR3 in DNA: TGCAGCGTTGAAACTAGCGCGAACACCGGGGAGCTGTTTTTT.